Shown below are 32 T cell receptor beta chains from a single sample sequenced in a study of early T cells in non-severe SARS-CoV-2 infection. TCRdb reanalysed the 5' RACE reads using MiXCR and keeps one entry per CDR3 protein. The sample lists tens of thousands of distinct CDR3 sequences, approximately 13% occurring once. The sample comprised whole blood. The receptors stem from an adult who was a healthcare worker with PCR-confirmed SARS-CoV-2 infection or an uninfected control (not recorded which).

V usage is TRBV7-9 and J usage is TRBJ2-1, with 12 bases lining up with TRBD2. J was trimmed by 4 bases and V by 5 bases; bases with no gene match: 3. The CDR3 covers 15 residues. Germline CDR1 reads SEHNR; CDR2 reads FQNEAQ (reference sequence). CDR3: CASSPGLAGYNEQFF. DNA for the CDR3: TGTGCCAGCAGCCCCGGACTAGCGGGATACAATGAGCAGTTCTTC.

The V and J genes are TRBV20-1 and TRBJ2-3, with 10 bases fitting TRBD1. The CDR3 consists of 15 residues. Per germline, CDR1 DFQATT and CDR2 SNEGSKA (reference sequence). The trim removed 4 bases at V and 5 bases at J, leaving 9 bases unmatched. CDR3 coding DNA: TGCAGTGCTACACCCCCCGGACAGGGGGGAGATACGCAGTATTTT. Translated: CSATPPGQGGDTQYF.

This clonotype was seen only a few times. The chain links TRBV29-1 to TRBJ1-2; no firm D call. Trimming left V 7 bases short and J 6 bases short, with 9 bases between. From germline, CDR1 is SQVTM and CDR2 ANQGSEA. The CDR3 has 10 residues. CDR3 coding DNA: TGCAGCGCAGGATTCGATGGCTACACCTTC. Amino acid sequence: CSAGFDGYTF.

The chain joins TRBV12-3 or TRBV12-4 to TRBJ1-5, with 7 bases lining up with TRBD1. CDR3 length: 15 amino acids. Trimming removed 7 bases from V and 4 bases from J; junction bases left unmatched: 10. Here the CDR3 DNA reads TGTGCCAGCACCCCCCGCCGGGACAGTAATCAGCCCCAGCATTTT. The encoded protein is CASTPRRDSNQPQHF.

This clonotype was seen ten or more times. The chain links TRBV7-3 to TRBJ2-1; 13 positions agree with TRBD2. V lost 4 bases, J lost 5 bases, and 5 bases stayed unmatched. CDR3 length: 16 amino acids. In germline, CDR1 is SGHTA, CDR2 FQGTGA. The CDR3 bases are TGTGCCAGCAGCTCTCGGGGACTAGCGGGAAACAATGAGCAGTTCTTC. Translation: CASSSRGLAGNNEQFF.

This sequence joins TRBV6-5 and TRBJ1-5, with D uncertain. Trimming cost V 0 bases and J 5 bases, with 11 bases left between them. Germline lookup yields CDR1 MNHEY and CDR2 SVGAGI. The CDR3 runs 15 residues. CDR3 in amino acids: CASSYSMGRDQPQHF. The CDR3 DNA is TGTGCCAGCAGTTACTCGATGGGGAGAGATCAGCCCCAGCATTTT.

This chain connects TRBV12-3 or TRBV12-4 to TRBJ2-3; tentatively, D is TRBD2 (6 bases). The CDR3 extends over 15 amino acids. V gave up 7 bases and J gave up 2 bases, with 16 bases separating them. The DNA of the CDR3 is TGTGCCAGCACCCTAAGGAGGGGCAACACAGATACGCAGTATTTT. Translated, it gives CASTLRRGNTDTQYF.

This clonotype has a handful of counts. The CDR3 spells CSARLDSNTEAFF. CDR3 in DNA: TGCAGTGCTAGGCTGGACTCAAACACTGAAGCTTTCTTT. V is TRBV20-1 and J is TRBJ1-1, with D uncertain. The CDR3 has 13 amino acids. Germline loops: CDR1 DFQATT, CDR2 SNEGSKA (reference sequence). Trimming removed 3 bases from V and 2 bases from J, with 10 bases in between.

This chain joins TRBV25-1 and TRBJ1-1; no definite D call. CDR1 and CDR2 (germline): MGHDK, SYGVNS. The CDR3 consists of 14 residues. Trimming pared 4 bases from V and 6 bases from J, leaving 15 bases between. The CDR3 DNA follows: TGTGCCAGCAGTGCGGATTTCGAAACCGCTGAAGCTTTCTTT. This sequence encodes CASSADFETAEAFF.

This clonotype was recorded many times. The genes are TRBV15 and TRBJ2-1; TRBD1 might be the D (5 bases). The CDR3 extends over 15 amino acids. Trimming shortened V by 0 bases and J by 8 bases, and 14 bases separated the two germline ends. CDR1 and CDR2 from the germline V gene are LNHNV and YYDKDF (reference sequence). CDR3 sequence: CATSRDRTWGDEQFF. The DNA of the CDR3 is TGTGCCACCAGCAGAGATCGAACTTGGGGCGATGAGCAGTTCTTC. The full variable domain, completed using reference TRBV15 and TRBJ2-1, is DAMVIQNPRYQVTQFGKPVTLSCSQTLNHNVMYWYQQKSSQAPKLLFHYYDKDFNNEADTPDNFQSRRPNTSFCFLDIRSPGLGDTAMYLCATSRDRTWGDEQFFGPGTRLTVL.

This clonotype came up a few times. The chain uses TRBV2 and TRBJ1-6, with D unclear. This CDR3 comprises 15 residues. The germline V gene has CDR1 SNHLY and CDR2 FYNNEI. V gave up 2 bases and J gave up 11 bases, with 16 bases separating them. In DNA, the CDR3 is TGTGCCAGCAGTGAATTTGTCAGAACAAAAACACCCCTCCACTTT. It is translated as CASSEFVRTKTPLHF.

This chain connects TRBV6-1 to TRBJ1-4, with D unclear. Germline CDR1 MNHNS, CDR2 SASEGT. This CDR3 is built from 15 residues. V dropped 4 bases and J dropped 6 bases, with 15 bases sitting between them. The CDR3 spells CASSGPEGGDEKLFF. In DNA form, the CDR3 reads TGTGCCAGCAGTGGCCCCGAAGGTGGAGATGAAAAACTGTTTTTT.

Only a few counts were recorded for this clonotype. The chain links TRBV10-3 to TRBJ2-7, with 9 bases that match TRBD1. Germline V gives CDR1 ENHRY, CDR2 SYGVKD. With 6 bases clipped from V and 0 bases from J, the junction kept 3 bases outside the gene matches. The CDR3 is made up of 14 amino acids. The CDR3 protein is CAISGTGSSYEQYF. CDR3 bases: TGTGCCATCAGCGGGACAGGGAGCTCCTACGAGCAGTACTTC.

The chain recombines TRBV7-3 with TRBJ2-7, with D maybe TRBD2 (7 bases). CDR1 SGHTA and CDR2 FQGTGA come from the germline V gene. Between the trimmed V and J ends, which lost 4 bases and 6 bases, there was a span of 16 bases. CDR3 size: 14 residues. The CDR3 sequence: CASSSGGGLGEQYF. The CDR3 region has the DNA TGTGCCAGCAGCTCCGGCGGGGGCCTCGGCGAGCAGTACTTC.

The gene calls are TRBV11-2 and TRBJ2-6; D is unclear. The CDR3 totals 17 residues. In germline, CDR1 is SGHAT, CDR2 FQNNGV. Trimming left V 1 base short and J 0 bases short, with 10 bases between. CDR3 nucleotides: TGTGCCAGCAGCTTAGTCGGCCGGCGCTCTGGGGCCAACGTCCTGACTTTC. Amino acid sequence: CASSLVGRRSGANVLTF. The entire variable domain, with the rest obtained from reference TRBV11-2 and TRBJ2-6, is as follows: EAGVAQSPRYKIIEKRQSVAFWCNPISGHATLYWYQQILGQGPKLLIQFQNNGVVDDSQLPKDRFSAERLKGVDSTLKIQPAKLEDSAVYLCASSLVGRRSGANVLTFGAGSRLTVL.

The chain uses TRBV6-5 and TRBJ1-1; D might be TRBD1 (5 bases). The CDR3 runs to 14 residues. Between the trimmed V and J ends, which lost 3 bases and 2 bases, there was a span of 10 bases. Germline V CDR1 and CDR2: MNHEY, SVGAGI. CDR3 protein: CASSYRRGNTEAFF. CDR3 bases: TGTGCCAGCAGTTATCGGAGGGGTAACACTGAAGCTTTCTTT.

This clonotype was detected many times. The CDR3 protein is CASNNRGSGANVLTF. The CDR3, as DNA: TGTGCCAGTAACAACAGGGGTTCCGGGGCCAACGTCCTGACTTTC. This rearrangement joins TRBV19 to TRBJ2-6, with 7 bases lining up with TRBD1. The CDR3 loop spans 15 amino acids. From germline, CDR1 is LNHDA and CDR2 SQIVND (reference sequence). V lost 7 bases and J lost 4; bases outside the gene matches: 7.

This clonotype has only a few counts. This sequence joins TRBV7-9 and TRBJ2-5; D might be TRBD1 or TRBD2, each matching 5 bases. CDR1 is SEHNR and CDR2 is FQNEAQ in the germline V gene (reference sequence). Trimming pared 1 base from V and 5 bases from J, leaving 14 bases between. CDR3 length equals 15 residues. The CDR3, as DNA: TGTGCCAGCAGCTTAGGGGACCGCCTAGAGGAGACCCAGTACTTC. It specifies CASSLGDRLEETQYF.

To note about this clonotype: A clone one base away is much larger, so this may be a read error. The J gene is TRBJ1-1, the V gene TRBV6-2 or TRBV6-3; D not certain. The length of the CDR3 is 13 residues. Germline CDR1 is MNHEY and CDR2 is SVGEGT. V was cut by 4 bases and J by 1 base, with 7 bases left in between. The chain's CDR3 is CASSSSGNTEAFF. The CDR3 region has the DNA TGTGCCAGCAGTTCCAGCGGGAACACTGAAGCTTTCTTT.

The rearrangement links TRBV7-9 to TRBJ2-7; perhaps TRBD2 as D (5 bases). CDR1 and CDR2 (germline): SEHNR, FQNEAQ (reference sequence). The CDR3 length is 12 residues. The V end was cut by 5 bases, the J end by 7 bases, with 12 bases between. CDR3 loop: CASSTWTLEQYF. The CDR3 DNA reads TGTGCCAGCAGCACATGGACTTTAGAGCAGTACTTC.

V gene TRBV20-1 combines with J gene TRBJ1-5; D may be TRBD1 (5 bases). CDR1 is DFQATT, CDR2 SNEGSKA, per germline (reference sequence). V was pared by 2 bases and J by 5 bases, with 10 bases between. This CDR3 comprises 13 residues. The CDR3 coding sequence is TGCAGTGCTAGAAGCAGGGAGGATCAGCCCCAGCATTTT. This encodes CSARSREDQPQHF.

The table lists this clonotype with a few counts. The gene calls are TRBV2 and TRBJ2-2, with a possible D match to TRBD1 (5 bases). Germline lookup yields CDR1 SNHLY and CDR2 FYNNEI. This CDR3 region has 11 residues. V lost 2 bases, J lost 15 bases, and 10 bases lay in between. The CDR3 nucleotides read TGTGCCAGCAGTGAACAGGGTGGGGTGTTTTTT. This sequence encodes CASSEQGGVFF.

The chain is built from TRBV4-1 and TRBJ2-5; 7 bases agree with TRBD2. J lost 2 bases, V lost 3 bases, and 9 bases had no gene match. Germline V CDR1 and CDR2: MGHRA, YSYEKL. There are 16 residues in the CDR3. In DNA, the CDR3 is TGCGCCAGCAGCCAGGGTTCCGGGGGGATGCAAGAGACCCAGTACTTC. This translates into CASSQGSGGMQETQYF.

This clonotype came up a few times. This sequence joins TRBV19 and TRBJ2-3; TRBD2 might be the D (5 bases). CDR3 size: 15 residues. Germline CDR1 and CDR2: LNHDA and SQIVND (reference sequence). Trimming took off 5 bases at V and 4 bases at J, with 16 bases between the two ends. In nucleotides, the CDR3 is TGTGCCAGTAGTTCCCGGATAGCGATTTCAGATACGCAGTATTTT. The encoded protein is CASSSRIAISDTQYF. Based on the CDR3 plus reference TRBV19 and TRBJ2-3, the full variable domain is DGGITQSPKYLFRKEGQNVTLSCEQNLNHDAMYWYRQDPGQGLRLIYYSQIVNDFQKGDIAEGYSVSREKKESFPLTVTSAQKNPTAFYLCASSSRIAISDTQYFGPGTRLTVL.

This clonotype was detected only a few times. The V call is TRBV9, the J call TRBJ2-5; 10 bases align to TRBD2. Trimming at V came to 3 bases and at J to 3 bases, leaving 2 bases not matched to a gene. Germline CDR1 is SGDLS and CDR2 is YYNGEE. The CDR3 runs 14 residues. CDR3 sequence reads: CASSAGLAEETQYF. The CDR3 coding sequence is TGTGCCAGCAGCGCAGGACTAGCGGAAGAGACCCAGTACTTC.

The rearrangement uses TRBV7-9 and TRBJ2-7; the match to TRBD1 covers 7 bases. Germline V gene lookup returns CDR1 SEHNR and CDR2 FQNEAQ (reference sequence). The junction had 11 bases not matched to a gene; V was cut back by 6 bases and J by 6 bases. This CDR3 spans 14 amino acids. CDR3 nucleotide sequence: TGTGCCAGCAGACGACAGGGCTCCTCATCCGAGCAGTACTTC. Its translation is CASRRQGSSSEQYF.

This clonotype was observed a handful of times. The gene calls are TRBV12-3 or TRBV12-4 and TRBJ1-5; D might be TRBD1 (6 bases). The CDR3 contains 13 residues. V was trimmed by 4 bases and J by 7 bases, leaving 11 bases between them. The CDR3 nucleotides read TGTGCCAGCAGTTCGAACAGGGACCAGCCCCAGCATTTT. Residues: CASSSNRDQPQHF.

Only a few counts were recorded for this clonotype. This chain links TRBV3-1 with TRBJ1-5; D call uncertain. V was shortened by 0 bases and J by 5 bases, with 5 bases between the two germline ends. CDR3 length equals 13 residues. Germline-derived CDR1 and CDR2 are LGHDT and YNNKEL (reference sequence). Here the CDR3 DNA reads TGTGCCAGCAGCCAAGATCTGGATCAGCCCCAGCATTTT. It yields the protein CASSQDLDQPQHF.

This clonotype was seen a few times. The chain couples TRBV6-2 or TRBV6-3 to TRBJ2-7; D is perhaps TRBD2 (5 bases). The germline V and J ends were trimmed by 6 bases and 7 bases, with 7 bases remaining between them. The CDR3 has 10 residues. Germline values: CDR1 MNHEY, CDR2 SVGEGT. The CDR3 is CASSRGEQYF. The CDR3 DNA is TGTGCCAGCAGCCGAGGGGAGCAGTACTTC.

The table lists this clonotype with many counts. The chain carries TRBV29-1 and TRBJ1-1; weak D call: TRBD1 (6 bases). From germline, CDR1 is SQVTM and CDR2 ANQGSEA. The CDR3 consists of 14 residues. Trimming shortened V by 7 bases and J by 0 bases, and 15 bases separated the two germline ends. CDR3 DNA: TGCAGCGGCGAAGCCGGACAGATGAACACTGAAGCTTTCTTT. This translates into CSGEAGQMNTEAFF. Full variable domain (remainder filled in from reference TRBV29-1 and TRBJ1-1): SAVISQKPSRDICQRGTSLTIQCQVDSQVTMMFWYRQQPGQSLTLIATANQGSEATYESGFVIDKFPISRPNLTFSTLTVSNMSPEDSSIYLCSGEAGQMNTEAFFGQGTRLTVV.

The table lists this clonotype with a few counts. The rearrangement joins TRBV20-1 to TRBJ2-7, with no clear D. Germline-derived CDR1 and CDR2 are DFQATT and SNEGSKA (reference sequence). V was trimmed by 3 bases and J by 4 bases, leaving 7 bases between them. The CDR3 extends over 11 amino acids. The CDR3 sequence is CSARRVYEQYF. CDR3 in DNA: TGCAGTGCTAGGCGAGTATACGAGCAGTACTTC.

This clonotype turned up a few times. The rearrangement joins TRBV5-1 to TRBJ2-3, with no clear D. V dropped 4 bases and J dropped 2 bases, with 11 bases sitting between them. The CDR3 is made up of 14 amino acids. Germline V lookup: CDR1 SGHRS, CDR2 YFSETQ. CDR3 DNA sequence: TGCGCCAGCAGCGAGGCCCGGCACACAGATACGCAGTATTTT. Its protein is CASSEARHTDTQYF. Combining the CDR3 with reference TRBV5-1 and TRBJ2-3 gives the whole variable domain KAGVTQTPRYLIKTRGQQVTLSCSPISGHRSVSWYQQTPGQGLQFLFEYFSETQRNKGNFPGRFSGRQFSNSRSEMNVSTLELGDSALYLCASSEARHTDTQYFGPGTRLTVL.